Below, 27 T cell receptor beta chains from the same sample are listed, as sequenced in a study of blood T cell repertoires in COVID-19. Clones were sequenced by immunoSEQ multiplex PCR, and TCRdb holds only the in-frame ones, with some missing. In the table there are some 16,000 clones, about 90% of which are singletons. The sequenced sample consisted of peripheral blood. The origin of the receptors is a human donor in a cohort sampled during active COVID-19.

This clone occurred a few times. This chain connects TRBV5-5 to TRBJ2-3; D remains unclear. The CDR3 has 14 amino acids. The germline CDR1 and CDR2 sequences are SGHKS and YYEKEE (reference sequence). Deletions cut 2 bases from V and 0 bases from J, with 7 bases between. Here the CDR3 DNA reads TGTGCCAGCAGCTTATTGGGCAGCACAGATACGCAGTATTTT. It specifies CASSLLGSTDTQYF.

The V gene is TRBV11-2, the J gene TRBJ2-7; no clear D. CDR3 length: 14 amino acids. Germline V gives CDR1 SGHAT, CDR2 FQNNGV. V was pared by 1 base and J by 4 bases, with 11 bases between. The CDR3 loop reads CASSLVRINYEQYF. CDR3 sequence (DNA): TGTGCCAGCAGCTTAGTGAGGATAAATTACGAGCAGTACTTC.

V is TRBV5-4 and J is TRBJ1-2, with TRBD1 matching 12 bases. J gave up 4 bases and V 5 bases, and 9 bases lay outside the gene matches. The CDR3 runs 16 residues. Germline CDR1 SGHNT, CDR2 YYREEE (reference sequence). CDR3 sequence: CASSLRDRGPGYGYTF. In nucleotides, the CDR3 is TGTGCCAGCAGTCTGCGGGACAGGGGGCCCGGCTATGGCTACACCTTC.

This clone was observed a few times. The V call is TRBV5-1, the J call TRBJ2-3; D unclear. CDR3 size: 14 residues. V lost 4 bases and J lost 1, with 10 bases in between. The germline V gene encodes CDR1 SGHRS and CDR2 YFSETQ. CDR3 amino acids: CASSPNGGTDTQYF. The DNA for the CDR3 is TGCGCCAGCAGCCCTAACGGAGGCACAGATACGCAGTATTTT.

This clone was seen a single time. The chain recombines TRBV5-1 with TRBJ2-6, with D tentatively TRBD2 (7 bases). This CDR3 contains 15 residues. V was pared by 4 bases and J by 2 bases, with 10 bases between. CDR1 is SGHRS and CDR2 is YFSETQ in the germline V gene. The CDR3 is CASSGGGAGANVLTF. The CDR3 region has the DNA TGCGCCAGCAGCGGAGGGGGGGCTGGGGCCAACGTCCTGACTTTC.

This clone has more than one count but fewer than ten. The chain recombines TRBV28 with TRBJ2-7; 8 bases are shared with TRBD1. Germline lookup yields CDR1 MDHEN and CDR2 SYDVKM. The CDR3 consists of 15 residues. V shed 5 bases, J shed 1 base, and the junction held 7 bases outside the gene matches. As DNA, the CDR3 is TGTGCCAGCAGTCCCACAGGGGGAACTTCCTACGAGCAGTACTTC. This gives the protein CASSPTGGTSYEQYF.

V is TRBV5-6 and J is TRBJ2-1; TRBD2 aligns across 7 bases. The germline V gene has CDR1 SGHDT and CDR2 YYEEEE. The CDR3 extends over 16 amino acids. V was clipped by 3 bases and J by 0 bases; unmatched bases: 6. Here the CDR3 reads CASSWPAGSSYNEQFF. In DNA form, the CDR3 reads TGTGCCAGCAGCTGGCCAGCGGGAAGCTCCTACAATGAGCAGTTCTTC.

The chain links TRBV29-1 to TRBJ1-1; D perhaps matches TRBD1 (5 bases). V was pared by 0 bases and J by 10 bases, with 9 bases between. Per germline, CDR1 SQVTM and CDR2 ANQGSEA. This CDR3 region has 11 residues. The CDR3 sequence: CSVEDLQGAFF. CDR3 DNA sequence: TGCAGCGTTGAAGATCTTCAGGGAGCTTTCTTT.

J is TRBJ2-5 and V is TRBV7-9; 12 bases are a match to TRBD2. The CDR3 runs 17 residues. Trimming at V came to 3 bases and at J to 2 bases, leaving 7 bases not matched to a gene. CDR1 is SEHNR and CDR2 is FQNEAQ in the germline V gene (reference sequence). The CDR3: CASSFLRLAGAQETQYF. The CDR3 DNA reads TGTGCCAGCAGCTTTCTCAGACTAGCGGGAGCTCAAGAGACCCAGTACTTC.

The J gene is TRBJ2-1, the V gene TRBV27, with D maybe TRBD1 (5 bases). Germline loops: CDR1 MNHEY, CDR2 SMNVEV (reference sequence). This CDR3 is 17 amino acids long. The ends were cut back, 5 bases at V and 0 bases at J, with 17 bases in the middle. This CDR3 reads CASSRHLRQSSYNEQFF. CDR3 nucleotides: TGTGCCAGCAGTCGACATCTCCGACAGAGCTCCTACAATGAGCAGTTCTTC.

The chain links TRBV10-3 to TRBJ1-2; the match to TRBD1 covers 7 bases. The length of the CDR3 is 14 residues. Losses at the gene ends were 8 bases for V and 1 base for J; bases not matched to a gene: 7. CDR1 is ENHRY and CDR2 is SYGVKD in the germline V gene. The CDR3 reads CAIGGQQFNYGYTF. The CDR3 bases are TGTGCCATCGGGGGACAGCAGTTTAACTATGGCTACACCTTC.

The chain joins TRBV7-9 to TRBJ1-6, with D unclear. CDR3 length: 14 residues. CDR1 is SEHNR, CDR2 FQNEAQ, per germline (reference sequence). Trimming took off 5 bases at V and 11 bases at J, with 16 bases between the two ends. CDR3: CASSPRGEVTPLHF. Here the CDR3 DNA reads TGTGCCAGCAGCCCGCGCGGGGAAGTGACACCCCTCCACTTT.

The rearrangement links TRBV28 to TRBJ1-1; no definite D call. V shed 4 bases and J shed 8 bases, with 11 bases lying between them. The CDR3 has 12 residues. The V gene's germline CDR1 is MDHEN and CDR2 SYDVKM. The CDR3 bases are TGTGCCAGCAGTTACCAACCACAGGAAGCTTTCTTT. It encodes CASSYQPQEAFF. Full variable domain (outside the CDR3, taken from reference TRBV28 and TRBJ1-1): DVKVTQSSRYLVKRTGEKVFLECVQDMDHENMFWYRQDPGLGLRLIYFSYDVKMKEKGDIPEGYSVSREKKERFSLILESASTNQTSMYLCASSYQPQEAFFGQGTRLTVV.

V and J are TRBV4-1 and TRBJ2-7; D gene uncertain. In germline, CDR1 is MGHRA, CDR2 YSYEKL. Trimming left V 0 bases short and J 3 bases short, with 12 bases between. There are 15 residues in the CDR3. CDR3 residues: CASSQDITDIYEQYF. The CDR3, as DNA: TGCGCCAGCAGCCAAGATATAACAGACATCTACGAGCAGTACTTC.

The V and J genes are TRBV24-1 and TRBJ2-3; TRBD1 is a possible D gene (5 bases). Germline-derived CDR1 and CDR2 are KGHDR and SFDVKD. V was shortened by 1 base and J by 8 bases, with 9 bases between the two germline ends. The CDR3 sequence is 13 residues long. The CDR3 region is CATSDLGARTQYF. CDR3 DNA sequence: TGTGCCACCAGTGATTTAGGGGCTCGTACGCAGTATTTT.

This clone showed up just a few times. The rearrangement links TRBV28 to TRBJ1-6; 9 bases are a match to TRBD1. This CDR3 contains 15 residues. Germline CDR1 reads MDHEN; CDR2 reads SYDVKM. J lost 10 bases, V lost 5 bases, and 9 bases had no gene match. The CDR3 protein is CASSQPGTGLSPLHF. The CDR3 DNA is TGTGCCAGCAGTCAACCCGGGACAGGGTTATCACCCCTCCACTTT.

This clone was detected once. This chain uses TRBV11-2 with TRBJ1-4; D gene unclear. Germline V gives CDR1 SGHAT, CDR2 FQNNGV. Between the trimmed V and J ends, which lost 5 bases and 7 bases, there was a span of 8 bases. The CDR3 totals 12 residues. CDR3 loop: CASSRTSEKLFF. CDR3 in DNA: TGTGCCAGCAGCCGAACTTCTGAAAAACTGTTTTTT.

This clone has only a few counts. This sample also contains other DNA sequences that code for the same CDR3. This chain connects TRBV19 to TRBJ2-7; 8 nucleotides align to TRBD1. The V segment lost 1 base and the J segment 1 base; nucleotides outside the gene matches: 3. This CDR3 has 15 amino acids. Germline V gene lookup returns CDR1 LNHDA and CDR2 SQIVND (reference sequence). CDR3 DNA sequence: TGTGCCAGTAGTATAGGGACAGGGTTATCCTACGAGCAGTACTTC. Its protein is CASSIGTGLSYEQYF.

The genes are TRBV9 and TRBJ2-5; TRBD1 agrees at 11 bases. The CDR3 runs to 16 residues. After removal of 3 bases from V and 5 bases from J, the junction contained 9 bases not matched to a gene. Germline CDR1 reads SGDLS; CDR2 reads YYNGEE. The CDR3 DNA reads TGTGCCAGCAGCGACCCCCGGGACAGGGGGGACGAGACCCAGTACTTC. This gives the protein CASSDPRDRGDETQYF.

This clone was picked up one time. This chain links TRBV18 with TRBJ2-3; 10 bases map to TRBD2. Germline CDR1 KGHSH, CDR2 LQKENI. J was trimmed by 1 base and V by 4 bases; bases with no gene match: 2. The CDR3 runs to 15 residues. The CDR3 reads CASSLGLAGTDTQYF. The CDR3, as DNA: TGTGCCAGCTCACTTGGACTAGCGGGCACAGATACGCAGTATTTT.

CDR3 protein: CASSYSLTGTDYEQYF. Here the CDR3 DNA reads TGTGCCAGCAGTTATTCCTTGACCGGGACAGACTACGAGCAGTACTTC. The J gene is TRBJ2-7, the V gene TRBV6-5; the match to TRBD1 covers 7 bases. The germline CDR1 and CDR2 sequences are MNHEY and SVGAGI. J lost 3 bases, V lost 3 bases, and 11 bases had no gene match. The CDR3 runs 16 residues.

The J gene is TRBJ1-1, the V gene TRBV5-1; 9 bases line up with TRBD1. The CDR3 spans 13 residues. Losses at the gene ends were 4 bases for V and 4 bases for J; bases not matched to a gene: 2. Germline CDR1 reads SGHRS; CDR2 reads YFSETQ. The CDR3 sequence is CASSVTGGTEAFF. The CDR3 bases are TGCGCCAGCAGCGTGACAGGGGGCACTGAAGCTTTCTTT.

This clone was seen only a few times. The chain joins TRBV27 to TRBJ2-7; 10 positions match TRBD2. The CDR3 is 15 amino acids. V dropped 6 bases and J dropped 7; count of bases not matched to a gene: 12. CDR1 and CDR2 (germline): MNHEY, SMNVEV (reference sequence). The CDR3 loop is CASSSGLADPEEQYF. CDR3 coding DNA: TGTGCCAGCAGCTCCGGACTAGCGGATCCCGAGGAGCAGTACTTC.

V is TRBV3-1 (or the pseudogene TRBV3-2) and J is TRBJ1-4; D gene unclear. The germline V and J ends were trimmed by 2 bases and 4 bases, with 11 bases remaining between them. Looked up from germline, CDR1 is LGHDT and CDR2 is YNNKEL (reference sequence). This CDR3 spans 15 amino acids. This CDR3 is CASSQFGRGNEKLFF. The CDR3 nucleotides are TGTGCCAGCAGCCAATTCGGACGGGGTAATGAAAAACTGTTTTTT.

The chain joins TRBV11-1 to TRBJ2-2; 8 nucleotides align to TRBD1. Germline assignment: CDR1 SGHAT and CDR2 FQDESV (reference sequence). V trimming: 0 bases; J trimming: 1 base; junction bases outside the gene matches: 1. The CDR3 sequence is 16 residues long. The CDR3 DNA sequence: TGTGCCAGCAGCTTAGCAGGACAGGGGAACACCGGGGAGCTGTTTTTT. Translating it yields CASSLAGQGNTGELFF.

This chain connects TRBV3-1 (or the pseudogene TRBV3-2) to TRBJ1-1; the D is unclear. The CDR3 extends over 13 amino acids. Trimming removed 5 bases at V and 5 bases at J, with 12 bases between. CDR1 and CDR2 (germline): LGHDT, YNNKEL (reference sequence). CDR3 loop: CASSDGVGTEAFF. The CDR3 DNA sequence: TGTGCCAGCAGCGACGGGGTCGGAACTGAAGCTTTCTTT.

This chain joins TRBV7-8 and TRBJ1-2; D is perhaps TRBD1 (5 bases). This CDR3 is built from 13 residues. The V gene's germline CDR1 is SGHVS and CDR2 FQNEAQ. Trimming took 5 bases from V and 2 from J, leaving 9 bases between them. This CDR3 reads CASSPDSNYGYTF. CDR3 DNA sequence: TGTGCCAGCAGCCCTGACAGCAACTATGGCTACACCTTC.